Below are 30 T cell receptor beta chains sequenced from a single sample in a study of blood T cell repertoires in COVID-19. Data came from immunoSEQ multiplex PCR; TCRdb stores just in-frame clones and leaves some out. The sample consists of roughly 250,000 clones, roughly 77% of them appearing once. Material: peripheral blood. Receptors originate from a woman of 80 years or more with acute or convalescent COVID-19.

The genes are TRBV4-1 and TRBJ1-6; perhaps TRBD1 as D (6 bases). The germline V gene encodes CDR1 MGHRA and CDR2 YSYEKL. With 0 bases removed from V and 5 bases from J, the gap between germline ends came to 11 bases. The CDR3 has 16 amino acids. CDR3 amino acids: CASSQDAGADNSPLHF. For the CDR3, the DNA is TGCGCCAGCAGCCAAGATGCGGGGGCTGATAATTCACCCCTCCACTTT.

This clone was found a few times. V gene TRBV5-1 combines with J gene TRBJ2-1; tentative D call: TRBD2 (6 bases). This CDR3 is built from 14 residues. V gave up 4 bases and J gave up 9 bases, with 17 bases separating them. Germline values: CDR1 SGHRS, CDR2 YFSETQ. The CDR3 loop is CASSPGITAGEQFF. In nucleotides, the CDR3 is TGCGCCAGCAGCCCCGGGATTACAGCGGGTGAGCAGTTCTTC.

The chain uses TRBV5-1 and TRBJ2-1; 8 positions match TRBD1. After removal of 1 base from V and 8 bases from J, the junction contained 8 bases not matched to a gene. Germline-derived CDR1 and CDR2 are SGHRS and YFSETQ. The CDR3 has 15 residues. CDR3 sequence (DNA): TGCGCCAGCAGCTTGCAGGGGGCGCATAAGGATGAGCAGTTCTTC. This gives the protein CASSLQGAHKDEQFF.

The rearrangement uses TRBV5-4 and TRBJ2-7, with 13 bases lining up with TRBD2. CDR1 is SGHNT, CDR2 YYREEE, per germline (reference sequence). The length of the CDR3 is 15 residues. Trimming at V came to 2 bases and at J to 2 bases, leaving 1 base not matched to a gene. The CDR3 loop is CASSLLAGGPYEQYF. The CDR3 nucleotides are TGTGCCAGCAGCTTACTAGCGGGAGGGCCCTACGAGCAGTACTTC.

The CDR3 nucleotides are TGTGCCAGCAGTTACTCCCCCCCTAGGACTGAAGCTTTCTTT. This codes for CASSYSPPRTEAFF. The chain uses TRBV6-6 and TRBJ1-1; D remains ambiguous. The V gene lost 0 bases and the J gene lost 5 bases, with 10 bases spanning the gap. Germline V gene data show CDR1 as MNHNY and CDR2 as SVGAGI (reference sequence). The CDR3 loop spans 14 amino acids.

This clone has a single count. This sequence joins TRBV6-6 and TRBJ1-5; no firm D call. V was pared by 0 bases and J by 4 bases, with 7 bases between. CDR1 and CDR2 (germline): MNHNY, SVGAGI (reference sequence). The CDR3 spans 14 residues. CDR3 DNA sequence: TGTGCCAGCAGTTACTCGTACGGGAATCAGCCCCAGCATTTT. Amino acid sequence: CASSYSYGNQPQHF.

This chain joins TRBV6-1 and TRBJ1-1; 7 bases agree with TRBD1. The CDR3 has 15 residues. Germline loops: CDR1 MNHNS, CDR2 SASEGT. The V gene end was trimmed by 1 base and the J gene end by 5 bases; junction bases not matched to a gene: 7. The CDR3 nucleotides are TGTGCCAGCAGTGAAGAATCACAGGGGCGGACTGAAGCTTTCTTT. Its protein product is CASSEESQGRTEAFF.

The genes are TRBV2 and TRBJ2-7; a possible D gene is TRBD2 (6 bases). The germline gives CDR1 SNHLY, CDR2 FYNNEI. Trimming took 6 bases from V and 5 from J, leaving 11 bases between them. The CDR3 is 12 residues long. CDR3 nucleotides: TGTGCCAGCAGGAGGACTAATCACGAGCAGTACTTC. This codes for CASRRTNHEQYF.

The chain employs TRBV19 and TRBJ2-7; a weak D match, TRBD1 (5 bases). This CDR3 has 15 residues. Trimming took 4 bases from V and 6 from J, leaving 19 bases between them. The germline gives CDR1 LNHDA, CDR2 SQIVND (reference sequence). CDR3 loop: CASSSGALWSGEQYF. The DNA for the CDR3 is TGTGCCAGTAGTAGTGGGGCGCTGTGGTCTGGCGAGCAGTACTTC.

To note about this clone: The germline gene is not matched at one end of the junction; a read error may be the cause. The chain recombines TRBV9 with TRBJ2-3; 10 bases line up with TRBD2. The CDR3 sequence is 15 residues long. The germline CDR1 and CDR2 sequences are SGDLS and YYNGEE. CDR3 residues: CSSGSALHSTDTQYF. The CDR3 nucleotides read TGCTCTAGCGGGAGTGCCCTGCATAGCACAGATACGCAGTATTTT.

Only one count was recorded for this clone. This chain uses TRBV10-2 with TRBJ1-2; D gene ambiguous. Per germline, CDR1 WSHSY and CDR2 SAAADI. The CDR3 covers 14 residues. The V and J ends lost 8 bases and 3 bases respectively, with 16 bases between them. This CDR3 is CASGLRRGDYGYTF. The CDR3 DNA reads TGCGCCAGCGGTCTCCGCAGAGGAGACTATGGCTACACCTTC.

This clone has only a few counts. The genes are TRBV4-1 and TRBJ2-6, with D unclear. The CDR3 has 20 residues. The V gene lost 3 bases and the J gene lost 0 bases, with 21 bases spanning the gap. The germline CDR1 and CDR2 sequences are MGHRA and YSYEKL. The CDR3: CASSQDPLQARFSGANVLTF. The CDR3 DNA is TGCGCCAGCAGCCAGGATCCCCTCCAGGCCCGATTCTCTGGGGCCAACGTCCTGACTTTC.

This clone was observed once. Other DNA sequences in this sample translate to the same CDR3. The chain joins TRBV6-2 or TRBV6-3 to TRBJ2-2; TRBD1 is a possible D gene (6 bases). The V and J ends lost 4 bases and 6 bases respectively, with 9 bases between them. Germline loops: CDR1 MNHEY, CDR2 SVGEGT. The CDR3 is made up of 13 amino acids. The CDR3: CASSFDRSGELFF. As DNA, the CDR3 is TGTGCCAGCAGTTTTGACAGGTCCGGGGAGCTGTTTTTT.

The chain employs TRBV11-3 and TRBJ2-1; 10 positions agree with TRBD2. CDR1 and CDR2 (germline): SGHNT, YENEEA. The trim removed 1 base at V and 0 bases at J, leaving 3 bases unmatched. The CDR3 length is 17 residues. CDR3: CASSLGVAGGSYNEQFF. The CDR3 nucleotides read TGTGCCAGCAGCTTAGGGGTAGCGGGGGGCTCCTACAATGAGCAGTTCTTC.

This clone was seen a few times. The chain employs TRBV29-1 and TRBJ1-1; tentatively, D is TRBD1 (6 bases). The V gene lost 3 bases and the J gene lost 1 base, with 15 bases spanning the gap. Germline CDR1 reads SQVTM; CDR2 reads ANQGSEA. The CDR3 sequence is 15 residues long. Written as DNA, the CDR3 is TGCAGCGTTGACCTGGTCGGCAGGGGGAACACTGAAGCTTTCTTT. The encoded protein is CSVDLVGRGNTEAFF.

This sequence joins TRBV19 and TRBJ1-2; TRBD1 matches 7 bases. Germline V CDR1 and CDR2: LNHDA, SQIVND (reference sequence). Unmatched junction bases numbered 14, after V lost 5 bases and J lost 8 bases. The CDR3 sequence is 15 residues long. The CDR3 DNA sequence: TGTGCCAGTAGTGTGACAGGGCTACAACTGACGGGCTACACCTTC. Translating it yields CASSVTGLQLTGYTF.

The CDR3 loop reads CASRLAGVGTDTQYF. The CDR3 region has the DNA TGTGCCAGCCGACTAGCGGGAGTGGGCACAGATACGCAGTATTTT. The V and J genes are TRBV27 and TRBJ2-3, with 12 bases lining up with TRBD2. V gave up 8 bases and J gave up 1 base; unmatched junction bases: 4. This CDR3 has 15 residues. Germline V gene data show CDR1 as MNHEY and CDR2 as SMNVEV (reference sequence).

The rearrangement joins TRBV7-9 to TRBJ2-4, with D possibly being TRBD1 (6 bases). Per germline, CDR1 SEHNR and CDR2 FQNEAQ (reference sequence). V lost 1 base and J 4 bases, leaving 11 bases between the germline ends. This CDR3 contains 15 residues. The CDR3 loop reads CASSLVTQGKNIQYF. The CDR3 nucleotides read TGTGCCAGCAGCTTAGTCACCCAGGGGAAAAACATTCAGTACTTC.

The chain couples TRBV9 to TRBJ1-6; D perhaps matches TRBD1 (6 bases). Trimming pared 4 bases from V and 0 bases from J, leaving 11 bases between. The CDR3 runs 16 residues. CDR1 SGDLS and CDR2 YYNGEE come from the germline V gene. Here the CDR3 DNA reads TGTGCCAGCAGCACCCGACAGGACTCCTATAATTCACCCCTCCACTTT. Translation gives CASSTRQDSYNSPLHF.

This clone appeared a few times. This sequence joins TRBV19 and TRBJ1-1; D unclear. Germline V CDR1 and CDR2: LNHDA, SQIVND (reference sequence). V was trimmed by 3 bases and J by 3 bases, leaving 11 bases between them. This CDR3 has 14 residues. The CDR3 coding sequence is TGTGCCAGTAGTATCTGGCTGGGAGACACTGAAGCTTTCTTT. Its translation: CASSIWLGDTEAFF.

The sample holds one count of this clone. This chain links TRBV19 with TRBJ2-7; 11 nucleotides align to TRBD2. CDR1 and CDR2 from the germline V gene are LNHDA and SQIVND (reference sequence). V shed 7 bases and J 0 bases; nucleotides not matched to a gene: 2. There are 14 residues in the CDR3. CDR3 loop: CASKGTSGSYEQYF. The DNA of the CDR3 is TGTGCCAGTAAGGGGACTAGCGGCTCCTACGAGCAGTACTTC.

The genes are TRBV5-1 and TRBJ2-2, with 8 bases fitting TRBD2. The CDR3 extends over 15 amino acids. Looked up from germline, CDR1 is SGHRS and CDR2 is YFSETQ. V lost 5 bases and J lost 4; bases outside the gene matches: 7. The CDR3 protein is CASSSREVGTGELFF. The CDR3 DNA reads as TGCGCCAGCAGTTCGCGGGAGGTAGGCACCGGGGAGCTGTTTTTT.

This clone was counted between two and nine times. This sequence joins TRBV15 and TRBJ2-7, with 12 positions matching TRBD2. V gave up 4 bases and J gave up 5 bases; unmatched junction bases: 12. This CDR3 contains 17 residues. Per the germline V gene, CDR1 is LNHNV and CDR2 is YYDKDF (reference sequence). CDR3 coding DNA: TGTGCCACCAGCACACGCCTCGGACTAGCGGGGAGCAACGAGCAGTACTTC. Translated, it gives CATSTRLGLAGSNEQYF.

The chain has TRBV9 and TRBJ1-1, with TRBD1 matching over 7 bases. The V gene end was trimmed by 3 bases and the J gene end by 4 bases; junction bases not matched to a gene: 6. Germline V gives CDR1 SGDLS, CDR2 YYNGEE. The CDR3 is 14 amino acids. CDR3 in DNA: TGTGCCAGCAGCGCTGGACAGGCGGGCACTGAAGCTTTCTTT. As protein: CASSAGQAGTEAFF.

This chain uses TRBV6-6 with TRBJ2-7; 10 bases agree with TRBD1. The V segment lost 10 bases and the J segment 4 bases; nucleotides outside the gene matches: 4. In germline, CDR1 is MNHNY, CDR2 SVGAGI (reference sequence). This CDR3 spans 12 amino acids. The CDR3 region is CATTGGSYEQYF. The CDR3 nucleotides read TGTGCCACGACAGGGGGCTCGTACGAGCAGTACTTC.

The CDR3: CASSTRDYSYNEQFF. The CDR3 nucleotides read TGTGCCAGCAGCACCCGGGACTACTCCTACAATGAGCAGTTCTTC. The J gene is TRBJ2-1, the V gene TRBV5-4; TRBD2 aligns across 7 bases. V lost 4 bases, J lost 0 bases, and 4 bases stayed unmatched. This CDR3 has 15 amino acids. Germline loops: CDR1 SGHNT, CDR2 YYREEE (reference sequence).

The chain is built from TRBV5-1 and TRBJ2-2; 7 bases align to TRBD1. The CDR3 runs 15 residues. Germline CDR1 and CDR2: SGHRS and YFSETQ. The trim removed 3 bases at V and 2 bases at J, leaving 4 bases unmatched. This CDR3 is CASSSDRSNTGELFF. The CDR3, as DNA: TGCGCCAGCAGCTCGGACAGGTCTAACACCGGGGAGCTGTTTTTT.

This rearrangement joins TRBV20-1 to TRBJ2-2; tentatively, D is TRBD1 (5 bases). V was clipped by 3 bases and J by 2 bases, with 13 bases between them. Germline V gene data show CDR1 as DFQATT and CDR2 as SNEGSKA (reference sequence). The CDR3 extends over 15 amino acids. The CDR3 region is CSASQGHRNTGELFF. DNA of the CDR3: TGCAGTGCTAGTCAAGGACACCGCAACACCGGGGAGCTGTTTTTT.

The CDR3 here is CASSPGQTYQETQYF. DNA of the CDR3: TGTGCCAGCAGCCCGGGACAGACGTACCAAGAGACCCAGTACTTC. The chain has TRBV5-5 and TRBJ2-5, with 7 bases identical to TRBD1. The CDR3 contains 15 residues. In germline, CDR1 is SGHKS, CDR2 YYEKEE (reference sequence). V was clipped by 4 bases and J by 0 bases; unmatched bases: 6.

This rearrangement joins TRBV5-4 to TRBJ1-2; 8 nucleotides match TRBD1. There are 14 residues in the CDR3. CDR1 is SGHNT, CDR2 YYREEE, per germline (reference sequence). After removal of 3 bases from V and 2 bases from J, the junction contained 3 bases not matched to a gene. For the CDR3, the DNA is TGTGCCAGCAGCTCAGGGACAGGCAACTATGGCTACACCTTC. Its protein product is CASSSGTGNYGYTF.